The clone carrying this T cell receptor beta chain occurred a few times. What it recognizes is unknown. PCR amplification relied on 60 Vbeta primers (plus 13 Jbeta primers). Repertoires were generated with immunoSEQ multiplex PCR, while TCRdb's copy carries only in-frame clones and drops some. Of approximately 150,000 clones listed, more than 65% were seen once; the top ten hold approximately 6.1%. This record comes from a study of cytomegalovirus exposure and HLA in healthy donors. Study-wide points: According to reports, the classifier identified cytomegalovirus status with high specificity and sensitivity. Reportedly, TCR beta sequences accurately predicted HLA-A and HLA-B alleles in most subjects.

Germline CDR1 is LNHDA and CDR2 is SQIVND (reference sequence). V shed 9 bases and J 2 bases; nucleotides not matched to a gene: 9. This CDR3 contains 14 residues. The chain couples TRBV19 to TRBJ2-7; 8 nucleotides align to TRBD1. The sample was PBMCs. The sequence derives from a man between 25 and 39 years old in good health and CMV-seropositive. This CDR3 is CARPDRVKPYEQYF. CDR3 coding DNA: TGTGCCAGACCGGACAGGGTGAAACCCTACGAGCAGTACTTC.